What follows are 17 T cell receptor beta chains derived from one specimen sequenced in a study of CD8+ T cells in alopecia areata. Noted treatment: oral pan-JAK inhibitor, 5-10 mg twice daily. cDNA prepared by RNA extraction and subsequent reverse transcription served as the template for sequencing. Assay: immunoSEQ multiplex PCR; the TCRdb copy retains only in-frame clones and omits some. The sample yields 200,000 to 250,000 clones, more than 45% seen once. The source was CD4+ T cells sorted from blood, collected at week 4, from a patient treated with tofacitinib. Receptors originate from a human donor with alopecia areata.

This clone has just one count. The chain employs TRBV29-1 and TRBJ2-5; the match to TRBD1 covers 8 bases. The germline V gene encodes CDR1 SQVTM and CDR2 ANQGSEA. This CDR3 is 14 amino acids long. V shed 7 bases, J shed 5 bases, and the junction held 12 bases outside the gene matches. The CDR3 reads CSAAGRGPGETQYF. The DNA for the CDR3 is TGCAGCGCCGCCGGCAGGGGGCCGGGTGAGACCCAGTACTTC.

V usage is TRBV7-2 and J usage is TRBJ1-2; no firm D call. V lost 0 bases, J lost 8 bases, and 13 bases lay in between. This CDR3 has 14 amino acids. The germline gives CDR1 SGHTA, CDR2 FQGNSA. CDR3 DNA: TGTGCCAGCAGCTTAGCAGGAGGCGCCGGGGGCTACACCTTC. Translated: CASSLAGGAGGYTF.

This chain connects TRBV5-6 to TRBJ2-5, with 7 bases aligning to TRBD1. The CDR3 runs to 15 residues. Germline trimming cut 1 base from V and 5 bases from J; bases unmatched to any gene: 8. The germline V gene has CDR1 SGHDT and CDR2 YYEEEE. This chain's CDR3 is CASSLFDRVVETQYF. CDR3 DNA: TGTGCCAGCAGCTTGTTCGACAGGGTGGTGGAGACCCAGTACTTC.

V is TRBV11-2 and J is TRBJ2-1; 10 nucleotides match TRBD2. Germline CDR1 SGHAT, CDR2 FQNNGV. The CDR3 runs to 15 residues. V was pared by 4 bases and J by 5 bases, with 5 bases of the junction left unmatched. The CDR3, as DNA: TGTGCCAGCAGCTATCTAGCGGGGGCAAACAATGAGCAGTTCTTC. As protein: CASSYLAGANNEQFF.

The CDR3 sequence is CASREGANEQFF. The CDR3 bases are TGTGCCAGCAGGGAGGGGGCCAATGAGCAGTTCTTC. The chain is built from TRBV5-6 and TRBJ2-1, with a possible D match to TRBD1 (7 bases). The CDR3 is made up of 12 amino acids. CDR1 and CDR2 (germline): SGHDT, YYEEEE. V was cut by 5 bases and J by 6 bases, with 9 bases left in between.

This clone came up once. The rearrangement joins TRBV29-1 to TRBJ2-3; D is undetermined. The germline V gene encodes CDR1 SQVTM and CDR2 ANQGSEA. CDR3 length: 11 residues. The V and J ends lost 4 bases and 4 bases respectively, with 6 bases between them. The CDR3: CSVGDSDTQYF. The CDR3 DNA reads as TGCAGCGTTGGTGACTCAGATACGCAGTATTTT.

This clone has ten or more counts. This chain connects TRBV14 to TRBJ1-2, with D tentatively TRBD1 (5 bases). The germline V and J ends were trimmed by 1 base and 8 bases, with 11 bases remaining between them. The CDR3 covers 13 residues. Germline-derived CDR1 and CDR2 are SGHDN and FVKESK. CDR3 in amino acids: CASSQVEWGGYTF. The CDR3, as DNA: TGTGCCAGCAGCCAAGTGGAGTGGGGCGGCTACACCTTC.

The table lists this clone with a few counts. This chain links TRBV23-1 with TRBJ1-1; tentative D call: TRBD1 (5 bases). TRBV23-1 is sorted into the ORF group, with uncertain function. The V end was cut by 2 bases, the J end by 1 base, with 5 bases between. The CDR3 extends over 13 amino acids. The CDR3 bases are TGCGCCAGCAGTCAAGGACAGAACACTGAAGCTTTCTTT. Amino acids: CASSQGQNTEAFF.

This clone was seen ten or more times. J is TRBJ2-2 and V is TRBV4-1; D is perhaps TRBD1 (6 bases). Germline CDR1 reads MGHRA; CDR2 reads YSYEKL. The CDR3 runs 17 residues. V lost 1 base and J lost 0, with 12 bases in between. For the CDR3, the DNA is TGCGCCAGCAGCCAAGGCCCCAGGGGAGCGAACACCGGGGAGCTGTTTTTT. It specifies CASSQGPRGANTGELFF.

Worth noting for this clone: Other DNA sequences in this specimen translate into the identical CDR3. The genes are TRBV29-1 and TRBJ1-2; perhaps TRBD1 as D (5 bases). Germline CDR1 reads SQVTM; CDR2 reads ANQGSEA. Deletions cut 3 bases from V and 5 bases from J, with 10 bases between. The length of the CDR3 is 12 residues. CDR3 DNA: TGCAGCGTTGAGGGGCAGGTTTATGGCTACACCTTC. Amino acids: CSVEGQVYGYTF. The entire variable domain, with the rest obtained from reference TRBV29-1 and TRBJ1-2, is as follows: SAVISQKPSRDICQRGTSLTIQCQVDSQVTMMFWYRQQPGQSLTLIATANQGSEATYESGFVIDKFPISRPNLTFSTLTVSNMSPEDSSIYLCSVEGQVYGYTFGSGTRLTVV.

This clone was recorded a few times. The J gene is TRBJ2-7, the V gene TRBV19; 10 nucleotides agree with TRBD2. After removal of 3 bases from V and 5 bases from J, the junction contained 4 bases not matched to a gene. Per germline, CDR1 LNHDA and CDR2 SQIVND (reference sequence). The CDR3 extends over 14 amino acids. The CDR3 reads CASSMRTSGDEQYF. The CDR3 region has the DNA TGTGCCAGTAGTATGCGGACTAGCGGCGACGAGCAGTACTTC.

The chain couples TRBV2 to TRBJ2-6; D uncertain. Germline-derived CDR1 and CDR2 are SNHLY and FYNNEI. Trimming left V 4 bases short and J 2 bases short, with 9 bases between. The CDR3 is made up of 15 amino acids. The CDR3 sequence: CASSVEAAGANVLTF. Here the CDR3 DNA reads TGTGCCAGCAGTGTTGAGGCAGCTGGGGCCAACGTCCTGACTTTC.

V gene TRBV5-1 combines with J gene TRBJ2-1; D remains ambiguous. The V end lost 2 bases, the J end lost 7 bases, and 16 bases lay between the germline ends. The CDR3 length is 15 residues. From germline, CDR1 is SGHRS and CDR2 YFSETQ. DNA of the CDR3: TGCGCCAGCAGCTTAGAATCTGCGTCGCGGAATGAGCAGTTCTTC. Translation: CASSLESASRNEQFF.

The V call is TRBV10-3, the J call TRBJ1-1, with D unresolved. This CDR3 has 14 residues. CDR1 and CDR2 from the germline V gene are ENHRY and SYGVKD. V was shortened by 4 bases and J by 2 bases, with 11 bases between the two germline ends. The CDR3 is CAISAGFLNTEAFF. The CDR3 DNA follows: TGTGCCATCAGTGCCGGGTTCCTTAACACTGAAGCTTTCTTT.

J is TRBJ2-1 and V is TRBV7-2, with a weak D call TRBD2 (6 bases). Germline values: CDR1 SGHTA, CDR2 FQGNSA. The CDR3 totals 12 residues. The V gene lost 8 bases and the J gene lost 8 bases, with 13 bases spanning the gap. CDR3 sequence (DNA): TGTGCCAGCGGGGGGTTAAGATATGAGCAGTTCTTC. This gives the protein CASGGLRYEQFF.

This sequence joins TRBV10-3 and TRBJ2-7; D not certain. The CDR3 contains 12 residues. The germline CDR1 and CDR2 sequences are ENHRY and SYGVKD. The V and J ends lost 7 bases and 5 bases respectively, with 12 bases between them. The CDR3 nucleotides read TGTGCCATCACACTCCCCGGCCACGAGCAGTACTTC. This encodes CAITLPGHEQYF.

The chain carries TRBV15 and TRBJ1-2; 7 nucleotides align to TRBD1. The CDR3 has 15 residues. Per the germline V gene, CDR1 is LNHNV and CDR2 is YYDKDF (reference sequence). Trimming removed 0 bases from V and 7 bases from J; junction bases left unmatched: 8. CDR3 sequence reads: CATSRDLKGAGGYTF. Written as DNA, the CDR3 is TGTGCCACCAGCAGAGATCTTAAGGGGGCGGGTGGCTACACCTTC. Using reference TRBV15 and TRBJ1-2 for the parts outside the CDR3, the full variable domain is DAMVIQNPRYQVTQFGKPVTLSCSQTLNHNVMYWYQQKSSQAPKLLFHYYDKDFNNEADTPDNFQSRRPNTSFCFLDIRSPGLGDTAMYLCATSRDLKGAGGYTFGSGTRLTVV.